This entry lists 17 T cell receptor beta chains sequenced from one sample in a study of blood T cell repertoires in COVID-19. This table comes from immunoSEQ multiplex PCR, and its TCRdb copy is limited to in-frame clones, with some not included. In the table there are roughly 500,000 clones, 88% of which are singletons. Specimen: PBMCs or T cells enriched from blood (not recorded which). All receptors come from a woman between 40 and 50 years old who had recovered from COVID-19.

The rearrangement joins TRBV6-5 to TRBJ2-7; TRBD2 agrees at 11 bases. J lost 2 bases, V lost 4 bases, and 4 bases had no gene match. The CDR3 contains 15 residues. The germline CDR1 and CDR2 sequences are MNHEY and SVGAGI. CDR3 in amino acids: CASSSLLAGAYEQYF. The CDR3 DNA is TGTGCCAGCAGTTCTTTACTAGCGGGAGCCTACGAGCAGTACTTC.

This sequence joins TRBV27 and TRBJ1-5; TRBD1 is a possible D gene (5 bases). This CDR3 comprises 15 residues. Trimming took off 2 bases at V and 3 bases at J, with 11 bases between the two ends. Germline CDR1 is MNHEY and CDR2 is SMNVEV (reference sequence). CDR3 residues: CASSLVSGFNQPQHF. Written as DNA, the CDR3 is TGTGCCAGCAGTTTAGTCTCAGGGTTCAATCAGCCCCAGCATTTT.

V usage is TRBV20-1 and J usage is TRBJ1-1, with D possibly being TRBD1 (6 bases). V gave up 3 bases and J gave up 7 bases, with 15 bases separating them. This CDR3 has 13 residues. Germline CDR1 reads DFQATT; CDR2 reads SNEGSKA (reference sequence). CDR3 DNA sequence: TGCAGTGCTAGTGGGCCCCCGACAGGTGAAGCTTTCTTT. Its translation: CSASGPPTGEAFF.

The chain carries TRBV7-9 and TRBJ2-3; a weak D match, TRBD1 (6 bases). This CDR3 contains 16 residues. V was shortened by 8 bases and J by 0 bases, with 18 bases between the two germline ends. Germline CDR1 reads SEHNR; CDR2 reads FQNEAQ (reference sequence). CDR3 residues: CASGKYTGSSTDTQYF. In DNA form, the CDR3 reads TGTGCCAGCGGAAAATATACAGGGTCTAGCACAGATACGCAGTATTTT.

The V gene is TRBV6-2 or TRBV6-3, the J gene TRBJ1-1; 10 bases are shared with TRBD1. The germline gives CDR1 MNHEY, CDR2 SVGEGT. CDR3 size: 15 residues. The V gene end was trimmed by 2 bases and the J gene end by 3 bases; junction bases not matched to a gene: 3. In DNA, the CDR3 is TGTGCCAGCAGTTACCCCGGGACAGGGGACACTGAAGCTTTCTTT. Translated, it gives CASSYPGTGDTEAFF.

The V gene is TRBV21-1, the J gene TRBJ1-5; TRBD1 is the table's D call, not checked against the DNA. TRBV21-1 is classified as a pseudogene. The CDR3 totals 15 residues. The CDR3 nucleotides read TGTGCCAGCAGCAAAGGCAGTTATAGCAATCAGCCCCAGCATTTT. Amino acids: CASSKGSYSNQPQHF.

V usage is TRBV11-2 and J usage is TRBJ2-7; D possibly corresponds to TRBD1 (6 bases). The germline CDR1 and CDR2 sequences are SGHAT and FQNNGV. CDR3 length: 16 residues. Trimming pared 7 bases from V and 2 bases from J, leaving 21 bases between. The CDR3 loop reads CASTPLERDTAYEQYF. In DNA, the CDR3 is TGTGCCAGCACCCCGCTCGAACGGGACACTGCCTACGAGCAGTACTTC.

The chain joins TRBV7-2 to TRBJ2-7; weak D call: TRBD2 (6 bases). V was pared by 0 bases and J by 4 bases, with 13 bases between. Germline values: CDR1 SGHTA, CDR2 FQGNSA. The CDR3 covers 15 residues. The CDR3 sequence: CASSLALGLSYEQYF. CDR3 DNA: TGTGCCAGCAGCTTAGCCCTAGGACTATCTTACGAGCAGTACTTC.

This clone was seen a handful of times. The CDR3 DNA follows: TGTGCCAGCAGCGCGCCGCGACAGGGGGCGGGCGACACTGAAGCTTTCTTT. It translates to CASSAPRQGAGDTEAFF. The V gene is TRBV9, the J gene TRBJ1-1, with TRBD1 matching over 10 bases. The J segment lost 3 bases and the V segment lost 3 bases, leaving 11 bases of the junction unmatched. Germline-derived CDR1 and CDR2 are SGDLS and YYNGEE. The CDR3 covers 17 residues.

The rearrangement links TRBV7-2 to TRBJ1-3; D might be TRBD1 (5 bases). Germline assignment: CDR1 SGHTA and CDR2 FQGNSA. CDR3 length: 14 residues. V shed 2 bases and J shed 15 bases, with 20 bases lying between them. Here the CDR3 reads CASSLINDGGPSYF. Here the CDR3 DNA reads TGTGCCAGCAGCTTAATCAATGACGGGGGACCCTCATATTTT.

The CDR3 nucleotides are TGTGCCAGCAGTTTATTCGGACTAGCGTCTAGCACAGATACGCAGTATTTT. The encoded protein is CASSLFGLASSTDTQYF. This chain joins TRBV27 and TRBJ2-3; 9 bases line up with TRBD2. J was trimmed by 0 bases and V by 1 base; bases with no gene match: 5. Germline lookup yields CDR1 MNHEY and CDR2 SMNVEV (reference sequence). The CDR3 sequence is 17 residues long.

In this sample, this clone turned up once. The chain carries TRBV5-1 and TRBJ2-7; 8 nucleotides agree with TRBD2. The junction had 9 bases not matched to a gene; V was cut back by 1 base and J by 6 bases. The CDR3 is 15 residues long. The germline V gene has CDR1 SGHRS and CDR2 YFSETQ. CDR3 DNA sequence: TGCGCCAGCAGCTTGCTCCCTCGGGAGGGATCCGAGCAGTACTTC. Protein product: CASSLLPREGSEQYF.

The chain joins TRBV7-9 to TRBJ1-1; a possible D gene is TRBD1 (5 bases). V was shortened by 6 bases and J by 4 bases, with 15 bases between the two germline ends. This CDR3 contains 14 residues. Looked up from germline, CDR1 is SEHNR and CDR2 is FQNEAQ (reference sequence). This CDR3 reads CASRPPDGGTEAFF. The DNA of the CDR3 is TGTGCCAGCAGACCACCGGACGGGGGCACTGAAGCTTTCTTT.

This clone appeared a few times. The chain joins TRBV28 to TRBJ1-1; D uncertain. Trimming took 5 bases from V and 11 from J, leaving 24 bases between them. The V gene's germline CDR1 is MDHEN and CDR2 SYDVKM. The CDR3 has 15 residues. CDR3 DNA sequence: TGTGCCAGCAGTGAGCCTATCTCAGGTGTCGGGATGGCTTTCTTT. The encoded protein is CASSEPISGVGMAFF.

The chain is built from TRBV27 and TRBJ1-2; unclear D gene. V was pared by 2 bases and J by 7 bases, with 8 bases between. Per germline, CDR1 MNHEY and CDR2 SMNVEV (reference sequence). The CDR3 runs to 12 residues. The CDR3 bases are TGTGCCAGCAGTTTACCAGGTTCTGGCTACACCTTC. This gives the protein CASSLPGSGYTF.

The J gene is TRBJ1-3, the V gene TRBV30; a weak D match, TRBD1 (5 bases). The germline V gene encodes CDR1 GTSNPN and CDR2 SVGIG (reference sequence). This CDR3 has 14 amino acids. The ends were cut back, 6 bases at V and 2 bases at J, with 14 bases in the middle. CDR3 in DNA: TGTGCCTGCCCCCGGGGGGGGGCTGGAAACACCATATATTTT. This encodes CACPRGGAGNTIYF.

This chain connects TRBV7-9 to TRBJ1-1; 11 bases are shared with TRBD1. CDR3 length equals 16 residues. Germline CDR1 reads SEHNR; CDR2 reads FQNEAQ (reference sequence). Trimming cost V 0 bases and J 6 bases; bases outside gene matches: 6. The DNA for the CDR3 is TGTGCCAGCAGCTTAGCGGGGACAGGGGGAGCAGCTGAAGCTTTCTTT. It codes for CASSLAGTGGAAEAFF.